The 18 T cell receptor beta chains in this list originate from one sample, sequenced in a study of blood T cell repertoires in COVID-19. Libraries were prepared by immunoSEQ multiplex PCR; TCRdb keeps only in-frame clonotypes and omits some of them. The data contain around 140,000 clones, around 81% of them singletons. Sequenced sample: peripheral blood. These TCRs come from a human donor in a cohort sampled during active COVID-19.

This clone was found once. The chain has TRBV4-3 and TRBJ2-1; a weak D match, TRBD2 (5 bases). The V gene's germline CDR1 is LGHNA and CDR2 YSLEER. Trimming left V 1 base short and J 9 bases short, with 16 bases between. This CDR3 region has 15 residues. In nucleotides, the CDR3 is TGCGCCAGCAGCCAAGGTGGGAGTGGACGGGGTGAGCAGTTCTTC. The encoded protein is CASSQGGSGRGEQFF.

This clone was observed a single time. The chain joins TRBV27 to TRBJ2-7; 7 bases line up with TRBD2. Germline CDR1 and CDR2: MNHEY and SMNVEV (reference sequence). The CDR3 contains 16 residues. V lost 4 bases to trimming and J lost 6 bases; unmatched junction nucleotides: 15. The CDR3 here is CASSSSGEGYSTEQYF. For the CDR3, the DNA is TGTGCCAGCAGTTCATCCGGGGAGGGCTACTCCACCGAGCAGTACTTC.

As DNA, the CDR3 is TGTGCCAGCAGCCCCTATCCGTACACCGGGGAGCTGTTTTTT. Translating gives CASSPYPYTGELFF. The V call is TRBV11-3, the J call TRBJ2-2; D gene unclear. There are 14 residues in the CDR3. V gave up 5 bases and J gave up 3 bases, with 10 bases separating them. Germline V gives CDR1 SGHNT, CDR2 YENEEA.

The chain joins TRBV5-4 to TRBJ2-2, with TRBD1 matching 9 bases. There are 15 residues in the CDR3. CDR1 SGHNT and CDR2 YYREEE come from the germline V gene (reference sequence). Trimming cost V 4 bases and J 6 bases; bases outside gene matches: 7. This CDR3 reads CASSAPGQGSGELFF. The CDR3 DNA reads TGTGCCAGCAGCGCACCGGGACAGGGATCCGGGGAGCTGTTTTTT.

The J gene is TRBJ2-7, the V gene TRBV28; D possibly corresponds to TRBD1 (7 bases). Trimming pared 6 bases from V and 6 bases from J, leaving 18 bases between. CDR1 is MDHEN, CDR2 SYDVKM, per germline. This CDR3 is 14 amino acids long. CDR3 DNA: TGTGCCAGCAGGGAGGGCACGACAGGGTTCGAGCAGTACTTC. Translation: CASREGTTGFEQYF.

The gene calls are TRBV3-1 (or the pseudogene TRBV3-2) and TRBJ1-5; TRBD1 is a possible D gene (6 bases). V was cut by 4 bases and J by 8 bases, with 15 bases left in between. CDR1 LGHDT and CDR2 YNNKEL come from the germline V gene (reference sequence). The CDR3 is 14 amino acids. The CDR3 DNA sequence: TGTGCCAGCAGCCGGGGGCCCCCTGGGGAGCCCCAGCATTTT. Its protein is CASSRGPPGEPQHF.

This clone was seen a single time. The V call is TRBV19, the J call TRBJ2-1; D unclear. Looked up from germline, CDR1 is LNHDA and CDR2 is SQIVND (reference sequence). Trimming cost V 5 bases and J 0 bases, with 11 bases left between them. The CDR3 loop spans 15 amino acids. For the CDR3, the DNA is TGTGCCAGTAGTTCCAGCCGGAGCTCCTACAATGAGCAGTTCTTC. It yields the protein CASSSSRSSYNEQFF.

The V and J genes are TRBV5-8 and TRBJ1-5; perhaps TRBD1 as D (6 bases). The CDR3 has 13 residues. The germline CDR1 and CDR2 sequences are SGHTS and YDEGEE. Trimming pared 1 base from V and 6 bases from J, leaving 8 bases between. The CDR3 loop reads CASSLRQVQPQHF. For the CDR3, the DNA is TGTGCCAGCAGCTTGAGACAGGTTCAGCCCCAGCATTTT.

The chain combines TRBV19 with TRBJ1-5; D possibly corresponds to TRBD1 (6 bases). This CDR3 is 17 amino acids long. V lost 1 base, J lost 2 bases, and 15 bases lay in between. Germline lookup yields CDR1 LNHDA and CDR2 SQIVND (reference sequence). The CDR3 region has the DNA TGTGCCAGTAGTATAGGTGCCAGGGGTAGAGGCAATCAGCCCCAGCATTTT. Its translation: CASSIGARGRGNQPQHF. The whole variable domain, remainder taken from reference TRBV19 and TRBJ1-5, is DGGITQSPKYLFRKEGQNVTLSCEQNLNHDAMYWYRQDPGQGLRLIYYSQIVNDFQKGDIAEGYSVSREKKESFPLTVTSAQKNPTAFYLCASSIGARGRGNQPQHFGDGTRLSIL.

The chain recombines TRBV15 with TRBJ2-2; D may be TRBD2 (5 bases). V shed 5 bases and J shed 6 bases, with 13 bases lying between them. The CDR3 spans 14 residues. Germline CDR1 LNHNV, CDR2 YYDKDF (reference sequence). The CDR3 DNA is TGTGCCACCAGCGGTGACTCGAGGGCCGGGGAGCTGTTTTTT. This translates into CATSGDSRAGELFF.

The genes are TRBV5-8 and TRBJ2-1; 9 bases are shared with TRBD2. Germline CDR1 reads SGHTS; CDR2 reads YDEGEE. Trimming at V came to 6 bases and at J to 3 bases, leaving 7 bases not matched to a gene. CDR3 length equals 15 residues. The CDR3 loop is CASTPGTSYYNEQFF. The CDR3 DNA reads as TGTGCCAGCACCCCAGGGACTAGCTACTACAATGAGCAGTTCTTC.

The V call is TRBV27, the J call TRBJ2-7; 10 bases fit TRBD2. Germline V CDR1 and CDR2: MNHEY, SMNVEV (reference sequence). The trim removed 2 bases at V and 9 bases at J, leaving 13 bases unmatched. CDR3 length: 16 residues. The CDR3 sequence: CASSLSRTLAGVGQYF. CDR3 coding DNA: TGTGCCAGCAGTTTAAGTAGAACGCTAGCGGGAGTGGGGCAGTACTTC.

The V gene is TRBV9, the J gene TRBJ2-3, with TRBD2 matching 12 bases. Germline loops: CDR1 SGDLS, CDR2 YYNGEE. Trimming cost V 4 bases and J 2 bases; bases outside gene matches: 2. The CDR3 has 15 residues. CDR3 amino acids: CASSTSGRTTDTQYF. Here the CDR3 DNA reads TGTGCCAGCAGCACTAGCGGGAGGACCACAGATACGCAGTATTTT.

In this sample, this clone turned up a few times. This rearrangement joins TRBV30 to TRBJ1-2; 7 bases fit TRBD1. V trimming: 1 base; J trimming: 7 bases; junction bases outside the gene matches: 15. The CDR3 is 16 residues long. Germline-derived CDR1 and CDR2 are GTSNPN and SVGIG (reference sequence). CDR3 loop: CAWSGIAGQPVRGYTF. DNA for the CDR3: TGTGCCTGGAGTGGAATCGCGGGACAGCCGGTACGTGGCTACACCTTC.

As DNA, the CDR3 is TGTGCCAGCAGAGAACAGGGATTCAATTCACCCCTCCACTTT. Residues: CASREQGFNSPLHF. The V call is TRBV28, the J call TRBJ1-6, with D possibly being TRBD1 (6 bases). This CDR3 is 14 amino acids long. V lost 6 bases and J 7 bases, leaving 13 bases between the germline ends. Germline V gene lookup returns CDR1 MDHEN and CDR2 SYDVKM.

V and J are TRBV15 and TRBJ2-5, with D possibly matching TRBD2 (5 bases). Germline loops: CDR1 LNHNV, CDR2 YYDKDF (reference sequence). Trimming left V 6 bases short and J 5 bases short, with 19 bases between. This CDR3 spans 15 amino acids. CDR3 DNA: TGTGCCACCAGGTATTCCGGGAACACGGGGGAGACCCAGTACTTC. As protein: CATRYSGNTGETQYF.

CDR3 sequence (DNA): TGTGCCAGCAGCCAAACAGGGAATAGCGAGCAGTACTTC. This codes for CASSQTGNSEQYF. The chain couples TRBV14 to TRBJ2-7; possibly TRBD1 for D (6 bases). Trimming shortened V by 2 bases and J by 6 bases, and 11 bases separated the two germline ends. The CDR3 sequence is 13 residues long. From germline, CDR1 is SGHDN and CDR2 FVKESK.

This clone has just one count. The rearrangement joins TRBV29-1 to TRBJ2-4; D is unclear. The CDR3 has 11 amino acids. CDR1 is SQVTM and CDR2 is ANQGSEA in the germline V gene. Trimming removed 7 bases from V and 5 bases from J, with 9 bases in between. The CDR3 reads CSAMSENIQYF. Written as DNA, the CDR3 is TGCAGCGCTATGTCGGAAAACATTCAGTACTTC.